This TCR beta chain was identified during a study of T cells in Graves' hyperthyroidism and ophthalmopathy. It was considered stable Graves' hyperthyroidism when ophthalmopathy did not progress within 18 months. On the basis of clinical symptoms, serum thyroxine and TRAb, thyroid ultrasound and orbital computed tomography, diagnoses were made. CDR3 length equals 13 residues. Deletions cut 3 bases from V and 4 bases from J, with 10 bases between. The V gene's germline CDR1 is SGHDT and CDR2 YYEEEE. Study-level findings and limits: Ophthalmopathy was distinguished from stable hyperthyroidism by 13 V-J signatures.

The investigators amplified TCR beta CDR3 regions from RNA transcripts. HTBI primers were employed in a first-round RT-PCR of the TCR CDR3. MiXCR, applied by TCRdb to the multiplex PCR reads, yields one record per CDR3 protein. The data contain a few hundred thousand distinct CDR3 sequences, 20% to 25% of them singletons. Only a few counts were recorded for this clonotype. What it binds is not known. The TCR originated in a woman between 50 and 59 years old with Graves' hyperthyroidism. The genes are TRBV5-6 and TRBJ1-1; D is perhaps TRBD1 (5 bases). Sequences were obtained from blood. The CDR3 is CASSWEGITEAFF. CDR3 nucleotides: TGTGCCAGCAGCTGGGAGGGGATCACTGAAGCTTTCTTT.